Shown below are 19 T cell receptor beta chains from a single sample sequenced in a study of post-analysis software for immune sequencing data (dated by TCRdb to the mid-2010s). Broad study findings and their caveats: Significantly higher frequencies in patients than in controls were found for roughly 5 TRBV segments, including TRBV5-6, TRBV5-1 and TRBV20-1.

Libraries were made using PCR. TCRdb names Illumina HiSeq 2500 as the instrument used. To reduce PCR and sequencing biases, unique molecular identifiers were incorporated into the TCR beta cDNA libraries. TCRdb itself trimmed the public reads at Q25 with fastp, ran MiXCR and retained productive beta chains. Each CDR3 protein gets just one entry, which takes the most common genes and DNA from the rows behind it. A total of around 260,000 distinct CDR3 sequences appear in this sample, 30% to 45% of them only once. Roughly 4.8% of the sample belongs to the ten largest clones. No antigen is known for these receptors. Sequenced material: blood. The receptors derive from a girl under 18 with multiple sclerosis.

This clonotype was detected many times. This chain links TRBV5-1 with TRBJ2-3, with D tentatively TRBD1 or TRBD2 (5 bases each). V was cut by 4 bases and J by 2 bases, with 14 bases left in between. There are 15 residues in the CDR3. CDR1 is SGHRS and CDR2 is YFSETQ in the germline V gene. CDR3 nucleotides: TGCGCCAGCAGCCCGCTGGGGGAGTTCACAGATACGCAGTATTTT. Protein: CASSPLGEFTDTQYF.

This clonotype was counted many times. V gene TRBV10-3 combines with J gene TRBJ2-1, with D tentatively TRBD1 or TRBD2 (5 bases each). CDR1 is ENHRY, CDR2 SYGVKD, per germline. Between the trimmed V and J ends, which lost 6 bases and 5 bases, there was a span of 11 bases. This CDR3 has 13 residues. The CDR3 is CAIRTGTDNEQFF. The CDR3 bases are TGTGCCATCAGGACTGGGACCGACAATGAGCAGTTCTTC.

This clonotype was seen ten or more times. The J gene is TRBJ2-1, the V gene TRBV3-1; TRBD2 matches 13 bases. The V gene's germline CDR1 is LGHDT and CDR2 YNNKEL (reference sequence). CDR3 length: 16 residues. With V trimmed by 4 bases and J by 9 bases, 9 bases remained unmatched. The CDR3 bases are TGTGCCAGCAGCCCAGGACTAGCGGGAGTTGAGGGTGAGCAGTTCTTC. Its protein product is CASSPGLAGVEGEQFF.

This clonotype showed up many times. This chain uses TRBV6-5 with TRBJ1-2, with a tentative D call TRBD1 (6 bases). The ends were cut back, 5 bases at V and 7 bases at J, with 20 bases in the middle. The CDR3 consists of 15 residues. The germline gives CDR1 MNHEY, CDR2 SVGAGI. In DNA, the CDR3 is TGTGCCAGCAGTATAACTAGACAGGTCCCCTCTGGCTACACCTTC. Protein product: CASSITRQVPSGYTF.

This clonotype was picked up many times. The chain has TRBV4-2 and TRBJ2-1, with 11 positions matching TRBD2. Germline CDR1 LGHNA, CDR2 YNFKEQ. V shed 5 bases and J 5 bases; nucleotides not matched to a gene: 5. This CDR3 has 15 amino acids. CDR3 nucleotides: TGTGCCAGCAGCTCCCTAGCGGGGGGTAACAATGAGCAGTTCTTC. The encoded protein is CASSSLAGGNNEQFF.

This clonotype has a count of ten or more. The chain couples TRBV10-3 to TRBJ2-3; 9 nucleotides match TRBD1. The CDR3 is made up of 13 amino acids. Trimming at V came to 10 bases and at J to 4 bases, leaving 6 bases not matched to a gene. Germline V CDR1 and CDR2: ENHRY, SYGVKD. CDR3 in DNA: TGTGCCACCCTGGGACAGGGCGCAGATACGCAGTATTTT. It encodes CATLGQGADTQYF.

Comments on this clonotype: This may be a read error: a much more frequent sequence differs by one nucleotide. The chain uses TRBV7-2 and TRBJ2-7, with D perhaps being TRBD1 or TRBD2 (5 bases each). The V gene's germline CDR1 is SGHTA and CDR2 FQGNSA. There are 11 residues in the CDR3. The V and J ends lost 10 bases and 7 bases respectively, with 14 bases between them. The CDR3 reads CATQSGAEQYF. The CDR3 nucleotides are TGTGCCACCCAGTCCGGGGCTGAGCAGTACTTC.

This chain connects TRBV5-6 to TRBJ1-1; 7 bases match TRBD1. CDR1 is SGHDT, CDR2 YYEEEE, per germline. The V and J ends lost 4 bases and 8 bases, in that order; junction bases with no gene match: 5. The CDR3 extends over 12 amino acids. In nucleotides, the CDR3 is TGTGCCAGCAGCGTGGGGACAGTAGAAGCTTTCTTT. Encoded protein: CASSVGTVEAFF.

With respect to this clonotype: A much larger clone sits a single nucleotide away, making a read error possible. The gene calls are TRBV20-1 and TRBJ1-2, with TRBD1 matching 7 bases. Germline assignment: CDR1 DFQATT and CDR2 SNEGSKA (reference sequence). This CDR3 spans 15 amino acids. V shed 0 bases, J shed 4 bases, and the junction held 8 bases outside the gene matches. This CDR3 is CSARDRGQVGYGYTF. CDR3 DNA sequence: TGCAGTGCTAGAGATCGCGGACAGGTGGGCTATGGCTACACCTTC.

A word on this clonotype: This sequence may be a read error, since a much larger clone differs from it by one base. This rearrangement joins TRBV4-1 to TRBJ1-5; TRBD1 matches at 7 bases. The CDR3 sequence is 15 residues long. Germline V CDR1 and CDR2: MGHRA, YSYEKL. The CDR3 reads CVSSQEGGGGQPQHF. The CDR3, as DNA: TGCGTCAGCAGCCAAGAAGGAGGGGGCGGTCAGCCCCAGCATTTT.

The table lists this clonotype with a few counts. The genes are TRBV11-2 and TRBJ1-6; D perhaps matches TRBD1 (5 bases). Germline V gene lookup returns CDR1 SGHAT and CDR2 FQNNGV. V lost 0 bases, J lost 10 bases, and 16 bases lay in between. This CDR3 has 16 amino acids. The CDR3 loop reads CASSLERRGGRSPLHF. The CDR3 DNA reads TGTGCCAGCAGCTTAGAACGGCGCGGGGGTAGGTCACCCCTCCACTTT.

This clonotype has ten or more counts. The chain employs TRBV7-2 and TRBJ2-5; no reliable D call. CDR1 is SGHTA, CDR2 FQGNSA, per germline. The V end was cut by 3 bases, the J end by 1 base, with 9 bases between. This CDR3 comprises 14 residues. As DNA, the CDR3 is TGTGCCAGCAGCTTTGTCCGTTTCCAAGAGACCCAGTACTTC. The encoded protein is CASSFVRFQETQYF.

This clonotype appeared a few times. This sequence joins TRBV18 and TRBJ2-2; possible D gene TRBD1, 6 bases. CDR3 length: 15 residues. CDR1 is KGHSH and CDR2 is LQKENI in the germline V gene. V was trimmed by 3 bases and J by 5 bases, leaving 13 bases between them. CDR3 sequence reads: CASSPTTGITGELFF. For the CDR3, the DNA is TGTGCCAGCTCACCGACCACAGGGATTACCGGGGAGCTGTTTTTT. Full variable domain (missing parts from reference TRBV18 and TRBJ2-2): NAGVMQNPRHLVRRRGQEARLRCSPMKGHSHVYWYRQLPEEGLKFMVYLQKENIIDESGMPKERFSAEFPKEGPSILRIQQVVRGDSAAYFCASSPTTGITGELFFGEGSRLTVL.

A word on this clonotype: A much larger clone differs from this one at a single base, so this may be a read error. The gene calls are TRBV20-1 and TRBJ2-1, with 13 bases aligning to TRBD2. V shed 7 bases, J shed 5 bases, and the junction held 11 bases outside the gene matches. This CDR3 is 16 amino acids long. The V gene's germline CDR1 is DFQATT and CDR2 SNEGSKA (reference sequence). CDR3 loop: CSVNSGTSGTHNEQFF. In nucleotides, the CDR3 is TGCAGTGTTAACTCCGGGACTAGCGGGACCCACAATGAGCAGTTCTTC.

This clonotype showed up many times. The rearrangement links TRBV28 to TRBJ1-2; D is unresolved. Germline CDR1 MDHEN, CDR2 SYDVKM. V lost 2 bases to trimming and J lost 8 bases, with 15 bases between them. The CDR3 runs to 14 residues. CDR3 sequence (DNA): TGTGCCAGCAGTTTAGTCGGAGGGAGTCCGGGCTACACCTTC. It encodes CASSLVGGSPGYTF.

V and J are TRBV28 and TRBJ2-5; D possibly corresponds to TRBD1 (7 bases). The end of the DNA aligns better with TRBJ2-7, so the J call may be wrong. The CDR3 runs 14 residues. The germline CDR1 and CDR2 sequences are MDHEN and SYDVKM. The CDR3 region is CASSLPGGSYEQYF. The DNA for the CDR3 is TGTGCCAGCAGTTTACCAGGGGGGAGCTACGAGCAGTACTTC.

To note about this clonotype: A read error may explain this, as a much larger clone is one base away. The CDR3 loop is CASGSAGGSSYNEQFF. CDR3 coding DNA: TGTGCTAGTGGTTCCGCCGGCGGGAGTTCCTACAATGAGCAGTTCTTC. The rearrangement uses TRBV12-5 and TRBJ2-1; 7 bases are a match to TRBD2. V shed 4 bases, J shed 1 base, and the junction held 7 bases outside the gene matches. Germline lookup yields CDR1 LGHNT and CDR2 FRNRAP. The CDR3 sequence is 16 residues long.

The chain combines TRBV15 with TRBJ2-7; 9 positions match TRBD1. Germline assignment: CDR1 LNHNV and CDR2 YYDKDF (reference sequence). Trimming removed 3 bases from V and 5 bases from J; junction bases left unmatched: 11. The CDR3 spans 16 residues. The CDR3 region is CATSREQGAIFDEQYF. As DNA, the CDR3 is TGTGCCACCAGCAGGGAACAGGGGGCTATATTCGACGAGCAGTACTTC.

V and J are TRBV5-4 and TRBJ2-5, with 11 bases matching TRBD2. Germline V gene lookup returns CDR1 SGHNT and CDR2 YYREEE (reference sequence). Trimming cost V 2 bases and J 2 bases; bases outside gene matches: 5. CDR3 length: 16 amino acids. The CDR3 is CASSFPGLAVQETQYF. DNA for the CDR3: TGTGCCAGCAGCTTCCCGGGACTAGCGGTACAAGAGACCCAGTACTTC.